A single sample is the source of the 23 T cell receptor beta chains below, sequenced in a study of long-term antiretroviral therapy in people with HIV (dated by TCRdb to between 2021 and 2024). The immunoSEQ hsTCRB v3.0 assay was used at survey level resolution to sequence the TRB variable region. Not all clones reach the TCRdb copy of this immuneACCESS table, which keeps in-frame sequences only. Checked studies attribute under half of the gap to unresolved V genes and leave the rest unexplained. This sample has roughly 9,800 clones in its table, and 75% to 85% of those were observed once. Clones ranked in the top ten supply about 15% of the sample. The material sequenced was unsorted PBMCs, taken 0.7 years after starting antiretroviral therapy. The origin of the receptors is a man aged 40-49 years with HIV.

The V and J genes are TRBV11-2 and TRBJ2-1, with D possibly TRBD1 on 6 matching bases. This CDR3 region has 11 residues. V was shortened by 4 bases and J by 13 bases, with 11 bases between the two germline ends. Per the germline V gene, CDR1 is SGHAT and CDR2 is FQNNGV. The chain's CDR3 is CASSYDRPQFF. CDR3 DNA sequence: TGTGCCAGCAGCTATGACAGGCCTCAGTTCTTC. Based on the CDR3 plus reference TRBV11-2 and TRBJ2-1, the full variable domain is EAGVAQSPRYKIIEKRQSVAFWCNPISGHATLYWYQQILGQGPKLLIQFQNNGVVDDSQLPKDRFSAERLKGVDSTLKIQPAKLEDSAVYLCASSYDRPQFFGPGTRLTVL.

In DNA form, the CDR3 reads TGTGCCAGCAGTTCGGGGGCCGGTGGAAACACCATATATTTT. Translating gives CASSSGAGGNTIYF. The chain links TRBV6-5 to TRBJ1-3; the D gene is possibly TRBD1 (6 bases). Between the trimmed V and J ends, which lost 4 bases and 3 bases, there was a span of 10 bases. The CDR3 consists of 14 residues. CDR1 is MNHEY and CDR2 is SVGAGI in the germline V gene.

The chain uses TRBV7-2 and TRBJ2-7; weak D call: TRBD2 (5 bases). The CDR3 has 15 amino acids. V shed 1 base and J shed 4 bases, with 14 bases lying between them. The germline V gene encodes CDR1 SGHTA and CDR2 FQGNSA. CDR3 in DNA: TGTGCCAGCAGCTTAGTATCCCTCGGGGTTTACGAGCAGTACTTC. Its protein product is CASSLVSLGVYEQYF.

The genes are TRBV19 and TRBJ2-1; TRBD2 is a possible D gene (6 bases). The CDR3 spans 14 residues. With 7 bases removed from V and 9 bases from J, the gap between germline ends came to 19 bases. Germline lookup yields CDR1 LNHDA and CDR2 SQIVND (reference sequence). In nucleotides, the CDR3 is TGTGCCAGTACCAATCAGGTCTTCGGGGGTGAGCAGTTCTTC. Residues: CASTNQVFGGEQFF.

The CDR3 loop reads CASSYDRTVNGEAFF. For the CDR3, the DNA is TGTGCCAGCAGTTACGACAGGACCGTGAACGGTGAAGCTTTCTTT. The gene calls are TRBV6-6 and TRBJ1-1, with D possibly matching TRBD1 (6 bases). Trimming removed 2 bases from V and 7 bases from J, with 17 bases in between. Germline V CDR1 and CDR2: MNHNY, SVGAGI (reference sequence). This CDR3 has 15 residues.

This clone came up a few times. The gene calls are TRBV7-3 and TRBJ1-2; D is uncertain. V was trimmed by 5 bases and J by 6 bases, leaving 16 bases between them. The CDR3 consists of 14 residues. Germline-derived CDR1 and CDR2 are SGHTA and FQGTGA. Here the CDR3 reads CASSSSEGGNGYTF. The CDR3 bases are TGTGCCAGCAGCAGTAGCGAGGGAGGAAATGGCTACACCTTC.

This clone appeared a single time. The chain is built from TRBV28 and TRBJ1-3; 9 bases are shared with TRBD1. The V gene's germline CDR1 is MDHEN and CDR2 SYDVKM. V was pared by 5 bases and J by 4 bases, with 6 bases of the junction left unmatched. CDR3 size: 15 residues. The CDR3 protein is CASSRNRGPGNTIYF. Here the CDR3 DNA reads TGTGCCAGCAGTCGTAACAGGGGGCCGGGAAACACCATATATTTT.

V usage is TRBV5-6 and J usage is TRBJ2-7; tentative D call: TRBD1 (5 bases). Germline CDR1 SGHDT, CDR2 YYEEEE. Trimming shortened V by 6 bases and J by 2 bases, and 24 bases separated the two germline ends. The CDR3 extends over 17 amino acids. The CDR3 nucleotides read TGTGCCAGCATCTCTTCCCTGGCAGGGCAGGCCACCTACGAGCAGTACTTC. Its protein product is CASISSLAGQATYEQYF.

The gene calls are TRBV7-9 and TRBJ2-7; 9 bases match TRBD1. V was clipped by 6 bases and J by 0 bases; unmatched bases: 6. CDR3 length equals 15 residues. The germline V gene has CDR1 SEHNR and CDR2 FQNEAQ (reference sequence). The CDR3 nucleotides are TGTGCCAGCAGTTCAACGGACAGGGGCTCCTACGAGCAGTACTTC. Translating gives CASSSTDRGSYEQYF. Using reference TRBV7-9 and TRBJ2-7 for the parts outside the CDR3, the full variable domain is DTGVSQNPRHKITKRGQNVTFRCDPISEHNRLYWYRQTLGQGPEFLTYFQNEAQLEKSRLLSDRFSAERPKGSFSTLEIQRTEQGDSAMYLCASSSTDRGSYEQYFGPGTRLTVT.

In this sample, this clone turned up a few times. This chain links TRBV4-3 with TRBJ2-1, with TRBD2 matching over 9 bases. Germline CDR1 reads LGHNA; CDR2 reads YSLEER. J lost 7 bases, V lost 4 bases, and 8 bases had no gene match. The CDR3 has 15 residues. The CDR3 is CASSLGTSIRNEQFF. The CDR3 DNA reads as TGCGCCAGCAGCCTCGGGACTAGCATAAGAAATGAGCAGTTCTTC.

The chain has TRBV4-2 and TRBJ2-3; a possible D gene is TRBD2 (6 bases). The CDR3 extends over 15 amino acids. V was shortened by 5 bases and J by 0 bases, with 12 bases between the two germline ends. Looked up from germline, CDR1 is LGHNA and CDR2 is YNFKEQ. The DNA of the CDR3 is TGTGCCAGCAGCACCGTAGCGGATAGCACAGATACGCAGTATTTT. Translating it yields CASSTVADSTDTQYF.

J is TRBJ1-2 and V is TRBV28; 7 nucleotides match TRBD1. Germline-derived CDR1 and CDR2 are MDHEN and SYDVKM. CDR3 length: 13 amino acids. V was clipped by 5 bases and J by 3 bases; unmatched bases: 3. CDR3 sequence (DNA): TGTGCCAGCAGTGAAACAGGGGACTATGGCTACACCTTC. Protein sequence: CASSETGDYGYTF.

The genes are TRBV7-2 and TRBJ2-2; D is undetermined. Trimming left V 2 bases short and J 3 bases short, with 1 base between. Germline CDR1 reads SGHTA; CDR2 reads FQGNSA. This CDR3 is 12 amino acids long. The CDR3 protein is CASSLHTGELFF. The CDR3, as DNA: TGTGCCAGCAGCTTACACACCGGGGAGCTGTTTTTT.

The chain links TRBV7-8 to TRBJ2-4, with 12 positions matching TRBD1. CDR1 is SGHVS, CDR2 FQNEAQ, per germline. Germline trimming cut 1 base from V and 6 bases from J; bases unmatched to any gene: 7. The CDR3 contains 17 residues. The CDR3 DNA reads as TGTGCCAGCAGCTTAGGTCTAGGGACAGGGGGCGGAAACATTCAGTACTTC. Protein sequence: CASSLGLGTGGGNIQYF.

This clone was detected only once. The chain combines TRBV30 with TRBJ1-1, with D perhaps matching TRBD1 (6 bases). Germline V gives CDR1 GTSNPN, CDR2 SVGIG (reference sequence). V shed 2 bases and J shed 5 bases, with 18 bases lying between them. The CDR3 extends over 15 amino acids. This CDR3 reads CAWSSGGGGLTEAFF. The CDR3 DNA follows: TGTGCCTGGAGTTCCGGGGGCGGGGGGCTTACTGAAGCTTTCTTT. The whole variable domain, remainder taken from reference TRBV30 and TRBJ1-1, is SQTIHQWPATLVQPVGSPLSLECTVEGTSNPNLYWYRQAAGRGLQLLFYSVGIGQISSEVPQNLSASRPQDRQFILSSKKLLLSDSGFYLCAWSSGGGGLTEAFFGQGTRLTVV.

Only one count was recorded for this clone. The rearrangement links TRBV27 to TRBJ2-7, with D possibly being TRBD1 (5 bases). Germline CDR1 and CDR2: MNHEY and SMNVEV (reference sequence). This CDR3 has 15 residues. Trimming took 5 bases from V and 6 from J, leaving 20 bases between them. The CDR3 bases are TGTGCCAGCAGTCCGTTGGGGCGTGGGTGGGGCGAGCAGTACTTC. It specifies CASSPLGRGWGEQYF.

This clone was seen only a few times. This sequence joins TRBV5-1 and TRBJ1-5; 8 positions agree with TRBD1. CDR3 size: 16 residues. Germline values: CDR1 SGHRS, CDR2 YFSETQ. J was trimmed by 0 bases and V by 0 bases; bases with no gene match: 2. The CDR3 reads CASSLARGHSNQPQHF. CDR3 nucleotides: TGCGCCAGCAGCTTGGCCAGGGGGCATAGCAATCAGCCCCAGCATTTT.

The chain combines TRBV10-2 with TRBJ2-3; 13 bases match TRBD2. Trimming took 4 bases from V and 4 from J; bases not matched to a gene: 8. Germline assignment: CDR1 WSHSY and CDR2 SAAADI. The CDR3 sequence is 17 residues long. CDR3 region: CASSGSTSGRSADTQYF. CDR3 DNA: TGCGCCAGCAGTGGATCGACTAGCGGGAGGTCCGCAGATACGCAGTATTTT.

V is TRBV9 and J is TRBJ2-7; tentative D call: TRBD1 (6 bases). From germline, CDR1 is SGDLS and CDR2 YYNGEE. The CDR3 is made up of 15 amino acids. V lost 3 bases, J lost 5 bases, and 18 bases lay in between. This CDR3 is CASSEGDGPSHEQYF. The CDR3 region has the DNA TGTGCCAGCAGCGAGGGGGACGGACCGTCGCACGAGCAGTACTTC.

The chain joins TRBV11-2 to TRBJ2-3, with D tentatively TRBD1 (6 bases). In germline, CDR1 is SGHAT, CDR2 FQNNGV. The CDR3 contains 16 residues. Trimming shortened V by 5 bases and J by 2 bases, and 17 bases separated the two germline ends. Here the CDR3 reads CASSGLGNRVTDTQYF. The CDR3 DNA reads TGTGCCAGCAGCGGCCTTGGGAACAGGGTCACAGATACGCAGTATTTT.

J is TRBJ2-7 and V is TRBV7-9; either TRBD1 or TRBD2 may fit D (6 bases each). The germline V gene encodes CDR1 SEHNR and CDR2 FQNEAQ (reference sequence). V lost 0 bases and J 3 bases, leaving 12 bases between the germline ends. The CDR3 contains 15 residues. The CDR3 DNA reads TGTGCCAGCAGCTTAGCTGGAGGGGGAGTCTACGAGCAGTACTTC. Amino acid sequence: CASSLAGGGVYEQYF.

In this sample, this clone turned up once. The chain recombines TRBV18 with TRBJ2-5, with TRBD1 as a possible D gene (5 bases). Trimming shortened V by 1 base and J by 0 bases, and 12 bases separated the two germline ends. The length of the CDR3 is 16 residues. From germline, CDR1 is KGHSH and CDR2 LQKENI. The CDR3, as DNA: TGTGCCAGCTCACCACTCGACAGCCCTTACCAAGAGACCCAGTACTTC. Translating gives CASSPLDSPYQETQYF. Supplemented by reference TRBV18 and TRBJ2-5, the full variable domain reads NAGVMQNPRHLVRRRGQEARLRCSPMKGHSHVYWYRQLPEEGLKFMVYLQKENIIDESGMPKERFSAEFPKEGPSILRIQQVVRGDSAAYFCASSPLDSPYQETQYFGPGTRLLVL.

This clone has more than one count but fewer than ten. V gene TRBV13 combines with J gene TRBJ1-5, with 9 nucleotides matching TRBD1. V lost 4 bases and J lost 7; bases outside the gene matches: 8. Germline loops: CDR1 PRHDT, CDR2 FYEKMQ (reference sequence). The CDR3 covers 15 residues. The CDR3 DNA reads TGTGCCAGCAGCTCAAGGGACAGGGTCGGCCAGCCCCAGCATTTT. Amino acids: CASSSRDRVGQPQHF.